This TCR beta chain comes out of a study of monozygotic twins with cystic fibrosis. Study as a whole: Library input was 3 to 3.5 micrograms of fragmented DNA, with about 15 PCR cycles.

A note on this clone: Its specificity is unknown.

Germline V gene sequence: CDR1 SNHLY, CDR2 FYNNEI. After removal of 5 bases from V and 7 bases from J, the junction contained 15 bases not matched to a gene. The CDR3 extends over 16 amino acids. The study, taken as a whole, reports: Median Simpson clonality of roughly 0.01 suggested naive T cells predominated. Nucleotide-identical clonotype sharing was significantly higher within monozygotic CF twin pairs than between unrelated CF individuals. In 13 of 16 pairs, V gene usage was closest to the co-twin's.

Repertoires were generated with immunoSEQ multiplex PCR, while TCRdb's copy carries only in-frame clones and drops some. The table shows approximately 36,000 clones, with 90% to 95% occurring only once. The chain is built from TRBV2 and TRBJ2-5, with 8 bases fitting TRBD2. The clonotype originates from a boy younger than 10 with cystic fibrosis. The sample was blood. The CDR3 sequence: CASSPGRGGKLWTQYF. CDR3 coding DNA: TGTGCCAGCAGTCCCGGGCGCGGGGGGAAATTGTGGACCCAGTACTTC.